This T cell receptor beta chain was recovered during a study of CD8 T cells in ankylosing spondylitis. Findings and caveats of the study: Clones linked to the disease showed a CD8+ phenotype. They occurred at relatively low frequencies in peripheral blood. Characteristic of ankylosing spondylitis blood, it appeared, was a TCR beta motif comprising eight highly homologous variants. Researchers reportedly found disease-linked clones significantly enriched in matched ankylosing spondylitis synovial fluid.

Quantitative barcoded 5'-RACE was used to prepare TCR beta libraries. TCRdb re-called the 5' RACE reads through MiXCR, storing one row per CDR3 protein. Altogether 250,000 to 350,000 distinct CDR3 sequences are present, 6.5% to 10% being singletons, with the ten largest covering approximately 15%. V gave up 0 bases and J gave up 2 bases, with 17 bases separating them. The germline V gene has CDR1 DFQATT and CDR2 SNEGSKA (reference sequence). This CDR3 is 16 amino acids long. About this clonotype: Its specificity is unknown.

This chain connects TRBV20-1 to TRBJ2-7; weak D call: TRBD1 (6 bases). Sample: blood, either unsorted or a sorted T cell fraction (not recorded which). The sequence was collected from a male donor with ankylosing spondylitis. In DNA, the CDR3 is TGCAGTGCTAGAGATCCGCACGGACAGAGAACCTACGAGCAGTACTTC. It codes for CSARDPHGQRTYEQYF.